This section outlines one T cell receptor (beta chain) sequence together with its context. Its antigen remains unknown. Germline CDR1 and CDR2: GTSNPN and SVGIG (reference sequence). The CDR3 totals 14 residues. Losses at the gene ends were 7 bases for V and 2 bases for J; bases not matched to a gene: 8. These data originate in a study of blood T cell dynamics during melanoma immunotherapy. Study-wide context: Standard first-line treatment here was pembrolizumab or nivolumab plus ipilimumab in metastatic melanoma. Whole-study findings and limits: At W3, later disease-control patients showed bifurcated PBMC repertoire changes, unlike progressors.

Time point denoted: pre-treatment baseline. Assay: immunoSEQ multiplex PCR; the TCRdb copy retains only in-frame clones and omits some. The table records more than 10,000 clones, 84% of them present only once. The sequenced sample was blood, obtained from a patient treated with checkpoint blockade. This TCR was recovered from a human donor with melanoma. The chain employs TRBV30 and TRBJ2-7; 10 nucleotides agree with TRBD1. CDR3 sequence: CAYLPGTGAYEQYF. The CDR3 DNA reads TGTGCCTACCTGCCTGGGACAGGGGCCTACGAGCAGTACTTC.